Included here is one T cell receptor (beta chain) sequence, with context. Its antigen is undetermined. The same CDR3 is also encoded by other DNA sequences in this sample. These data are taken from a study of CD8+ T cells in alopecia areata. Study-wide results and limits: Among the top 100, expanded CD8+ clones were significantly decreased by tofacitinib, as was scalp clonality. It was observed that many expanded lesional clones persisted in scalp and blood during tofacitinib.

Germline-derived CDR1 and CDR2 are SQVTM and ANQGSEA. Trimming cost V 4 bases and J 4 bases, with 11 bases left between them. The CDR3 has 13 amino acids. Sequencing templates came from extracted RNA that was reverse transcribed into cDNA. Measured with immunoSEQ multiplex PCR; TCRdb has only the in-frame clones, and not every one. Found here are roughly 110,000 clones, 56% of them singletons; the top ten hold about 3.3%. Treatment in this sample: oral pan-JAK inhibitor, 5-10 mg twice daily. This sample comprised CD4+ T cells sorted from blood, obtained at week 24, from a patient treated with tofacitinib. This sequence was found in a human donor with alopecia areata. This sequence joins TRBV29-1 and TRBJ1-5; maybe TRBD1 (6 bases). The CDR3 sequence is CSVGGGANQPQHF. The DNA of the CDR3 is TGCAGCGTTGGAGGGGGGGCTAATCAGCCCCAGCATTTT.